Below, one T cell receptor (beta chain) is given with its context. The antigen this receptor binds is unknown. One base away there is no much larger clone; base qualities are not given. The cysteine opens and the phenylalanine closes a CDR3 of 14 amino acids. The CDR3 DNA has 42 bases and is translated from base 1. For CDR1 and CDR2, the germline V gene lists KGHSH and LQKENI. V is shortened by 2 bases, J by 3 bases, and the region joining them spans 10 bases. The CDR3 regions of human TCRbeta chains were subjected to immunosequencing. As for the authors' bioinformatics: Repertoire TCRs were matched against a reference library of SARS-CoV-2-specific TCRs generated with the MIRA antigen-specificity platform. Breadth was defined as the fraction of unique TCRs that were SARS-CoV-2-associated. Depth was defined as the fraction of total T cells that were SARS-CoV-2-associated. Using the MIRA data, each spike-specific TCR was mapped to the spike region that the TCR reacts to and placed in a CD4 or CD8 class. Log10-transformed breadth and depth values were compared by one-way ANOVA with Sidak's multiple comparisons tests. Imported from immuneACCESS, the table was reduced by TCRdb to in-frame sequences with V and J called. These copies leave out some clones; in studies compared against another copy, an unresolved V gene accounts for under half, and the cause of the remainder is not known. Clone size and the V and J calls come from that table; the DNA yielded D and trimming. This sample is represented by fewer than 120,000 clones; 80% to 95% of them were singletons. The ten top clones hold around 2.5% of the sample.

What the time point label conveys for this sample: about 28 days (+/-7) after the second vaccine dose. AZD1222 recipients whose second dose came at about 4 weeks and those whose second dose came at about 12 weeks were combined into one group, since spike-specific TCR depth and breadth did not differ between the two schedules. Vaccinee samples came from UK trials COV001 and COV002, including a single-blind randomized controlled phase 2/3 trial of AZD1222 (ChAdOx1 nCoV-19) in healthy adults. For TCRbeta chain sequencing, PBMC samples from trial participants were taken at day 0 and at day 28 after the second dose. The record originates from a study of T cell responses to AZD1222 COVID-19 vaccine (dated by TCRdb to the early 2020s). Regarding the study in general: TCR sequencing was performed for 230 to 250 trial participants, of whom approximately 200 were given two doses of AZD1222 and around 25 were given two doses of MenACWY control vaccine. Trial participants were enrolled by age into 18-55, 56-69 and 70-plus year subgroups, with around 150, 28 and 57 TCR-sequenced participants respectively.

Results and caveats for the whole study, not just this receptor: The 56-69-year group was small, and its depth increase did not reach significance, likely because of low power. Because no day 14 peak-response samples were available, repertoires were characterized only after the peak T cell response. After two AZD1222 doses, both the breadth and the depth of spike-specific TCRs were significantly higher than at day 0 and than in MenACWY recipients. The vaccine-associated CD4 TCRs covered the entire spike protein, and the dominant responses fell in regions 160-218 and 743-854. Most participants were white British and females outnumbered males, and the authors suggested that clonal diversity may have been underestimated. Nearly half of unique spike-specific TCRs reportedly recognized epitopes outside regions mutated in the B.1.351 and B.1.1.7 variants. Only five to seven AZD1222 recipients were SARS-CoV-2 seropositive at baseline, limiting conclusions about previously exposed vaccinees.

The rearranged segments are TRBV18 and TRBJ1-1; the D segment cannot be called with confidence. Sample: peripheral blood, taken 28 days after the second AZD1222 dose. The origin of this receptor is an adult who received the AZD1222 COVID-19 vaccine. The DNA is as follows: TGTGCCAGCTCACCAAACGTCGGGGACACTGAAGCTTTCTTT. Protein translation: CASSPNVGDTEAFF.